This entry describes one T cell receptor (beta chain). The sample belongs to a study of blood T cell repertoires in COVID-19. Study details: Spain, Italy and the United States supplied samples that represented acute and convalescent COVID-19. The analysed material was cDNA or gDNA that came from T cells, B-cell-depleted T cells, or PBMCs.

Original methodology: By means of reference gene primer amplification, nucleated cell counts were estimated. TCRdb keeps only in-frame clones here, not all; method: immunoSEQ multiplex PCR. V, J and clone size are those of that table, while D and trimming were read from the DNA. The sample holds roughly 250,000 clones, 80% to 90% seen once. Specimen: peripheral blood. The source of this sequence is a middle-aged woman with acute or convalescent COVID-19.

The CDR3 is CASSLVSARGSEQFF. Here the CDR3 DNA reads TGCGCCAGCAGCTTGGTGTCTGCCAGGGGTAGTGAGCAGTTCTTC. The chain joins TRBV5-1 to TRBJ2-1; tentative D call: TRBD1 (6 bases). This CDR3 contains 15 residues. Trimming took 0 bases from V and 9 from J, leaving 16 bases between them. Germline V lookup: CDR1 SGHRS, CDR2 YFSETQ.